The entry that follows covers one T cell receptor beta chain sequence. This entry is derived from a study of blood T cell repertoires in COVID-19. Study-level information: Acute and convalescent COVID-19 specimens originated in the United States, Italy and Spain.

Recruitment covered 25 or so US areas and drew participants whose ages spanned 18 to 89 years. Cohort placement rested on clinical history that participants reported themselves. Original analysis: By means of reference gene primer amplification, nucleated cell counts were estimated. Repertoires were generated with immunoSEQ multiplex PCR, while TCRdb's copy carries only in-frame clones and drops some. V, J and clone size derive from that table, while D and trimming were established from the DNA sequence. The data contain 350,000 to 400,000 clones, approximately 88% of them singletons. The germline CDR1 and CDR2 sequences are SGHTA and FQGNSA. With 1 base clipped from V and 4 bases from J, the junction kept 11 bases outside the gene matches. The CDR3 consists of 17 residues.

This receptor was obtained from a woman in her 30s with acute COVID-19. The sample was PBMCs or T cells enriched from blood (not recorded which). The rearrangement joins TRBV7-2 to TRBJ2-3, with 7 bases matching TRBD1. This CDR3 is CASSLGRLGGASDTQYF. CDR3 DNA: TGTGCCAGCAGCTTAGGGCGTTTAGGGGGCGCGTCAGATACGCAGTATTTT.